This section outlines one T cell receptor (beta chain) sequence together with its context. Antigen: not known. These data originate in a study of shared clonotypes between healthy human individuals. Study-level background: Plates per donor: three CD4 naive, three CD4 memory, two CD8 naive, one CD8 memory.

Regarding the study as a whole: Shared clonotypes: 4.5% to 6% naive CD4, roughly 3.8% naive CD8, 2.3% memory CD4, about 0.41% memory CD8. At large depth, rarefaction still showed sorted-subset sequencing to be incomplete.

The protocol was immunoSEQ multiplex PCR, while the TCRdb copy is restricted to in-frame clones and leaves out a portion. Here the sample spans 500,000 to 550,000 clones, roughly 95% being singletons. The V gene lost 0 bases and the J gene lost 4 bases, with 13 bases spanning the gap. This CDR3 comprises 15 residues. Per germline, CDR1 SGHKS and CDR2 YYEKEE (reference sequence). The V and J genes are TRBV5-5 and TRBJ1-1; D unresolved. Sample: naive CD4+ T cells sorted from blood. Stated subset: CD45RA+ positively selected. This sequence was found in a woman aged 25 to 39 in good health. CDR3 nucleotides: TGTGCCAGCAGCTTGGGCAGTACTGAGGTCACTGAAGCTTTCTTT. Translation: CASSLGSTEVTEAFF.